A selection of T cell receptor beta chains follows, all from one sample in a study of T-cell reconstitution after alpha-beta-depleted transplantation in children. A single record per CDR3 protein comes from TCRdb applying MiXCR to the PCR reads. The sample lists about a million distinct CDR3 sequences; about 29% were seen once. Sequences were derived from PBMCs, mostly from graft donor cells, sampled 360 days after TCRalphabeta/CD19-depleted stem cell transplant. The receptors come from a boy under two years old who had a stem cell transplant for SCID, so the T cells may come from the graft donor. Both conserved end residues are part of each CDR3. The order of the fields is V gene, D gene, clone size, J gene, CDR3 DNA, CDR3 protein. The D gene is left open where the match is weak. Only some rows state a clone size, as once, few, many or a class for expanded clones.

>TRBV4-1|-|many|TRBJ2-5
TGCGCCAGCAGCCAAGTCCCGGGGCAAGAGACCCAGTACTTC
CASSQVPGQETQYF
>TRBV12-3/TRBV12-4|-|few|TRBJ2-2
TGTGCCAGCAGTCCCTACCTAAGACAGGAGAACACCGGGGAGCTGTTTTTT
CASSPYLRQENTGELFF
>TRBV20-1|-|-|TRBJ1-2
TGCAGTGCTAGAGAACTGGGCAGGGCCGAAAGGCATGGCTACACCTTC
CSARELGRAERHGYTF
>TRBV15|-|-|TRBJ1-1
TGTGCCACCAGCAGAGATTACGACAACAGGGTCGGCAACACTGAAGCTTTCTTT
CATSRDYDNRVGNTEAFF
>TRBV20-1|TRBD1|few|TRBJ1-6
TGCAGTGCTAGGGAAGGGGGCCATTCACCCCTCCACTTT
CSAREGGHSPLHF
>TRBV20-1|-|-|TRBJ1-2
TGCAGTGCTAGCCAACTGAAGGGAGGTGGCTACACCTTC
CSASQLKGGGYTF
>TRBV9|-|-|TRBJ2-3
TGTGCCAGCAGCGTGTTGCCCCGGGCCCACACAGATACGCAGTATTTT
CASSVLPRAHTDTQYF
>TRBV15|TRBD2|-|TRBJ2-5
TGTGCCACCAGCAGTGCGGGGGGGTCTTCAGGAAAGACCCAGTACTTC
CATSSAGGSSGKTQYF
>TRBV27|-|few|TRBJ2-7
TGTGCCAGCAGTTTAAGGCCTGCAGGCTTCTCTGAGCAGTACTTC
CASSLRPAGFSEQYF
>TRBV20-1|-|-|TRBJ2-2
TGCAGTGCGACCACGACCGGGACCGGGGAGCTGTTTTTT
CSATTTGTGELFF
>TRBV2|TRBD2|-|TRBJ2-5
TGTGCCAGCAGTGAACGGCGGGGGGGTACCCAAGAGACCCAGTACTTC
CASSERRGGTQETQYF